The rows below give T cell receptor beta chains drawn from one sample of a study of blood T cell repertoires in COVID-19. Some clones are missing from TCRdb's copy, which holds only in-frame ones; the method was immunoSEQ multiplex PCR. The sample yields approximately 150,000 clones, 80% to 90% seen once. The sequenced sample consisted of peripheral blood. These receptors originate from a woman in her fifties or sixties with active or convalescent COVID-19. Each CDR3 is given with its conserved first and last residue. A D gene is named only where the DNA matches it firmly. Clone size is not always given. Where it is, it says once, few, many or a class for expanded clones.

V	size	D	J	length	DNA	CDR3
TRBV5-1	NA	TRBD2	TRBJ2-1	15	TGCGCCAGCAAATTCGGGACTAGCGGGAGGAATGAGCAGTTCTTC	CASKFGTSGRNEQFF
TRBV7-9	few	NA	TRBJ2-4	13	TGTGCCAGCAGCTTAGTTACTAGTAACATTCAGTACTTC	CASSLVTSNIQYF
TRBV29-1	NA	TRBD1	TRBJ1-3	15	TGCAGCGTTCGGACAGGGACTTTTTCTGGAAACACCATATATTTT	CSVRTGTFSGNTIYF
TRBV27	NA	NA	TRBJ1-2	13	TGTGGCAGCGGATTGGTGGGCGGAGGGGGCTACACCTTC	CGSGLVGGGGYTF
TRBV19	few	TRBD1	TRBJ1-4	15	TGTGCCAGTAGTATAGTCCAGGGGGCGCGAGAAAAACTGTTTTTT	CASSIVQGAREKLFF
TRBV7-2	NA	TRBD1	TRBJ2-1	16	TGTGCCAGCAGCGCACACGCAGGGACAGTCTACAATGAGCAGTTCTTC	CASSAHAGTVYNEQFF
TRBV11-2	NA	NA	TRBJ1-2	13	TGTGCCAGCAGCATTACAGAGTTCTATGGCTACACCTTC	CASSITEFYGYTF
TRBV25-1	NA	NA	TRBJ2-5	15	TGTGCCAGCAGTGAGAGTGGGGGGGCCTTCGAGACCCAGTACTTC	CASSESGGAFETQYF
TRBV27	NA	NA	TRBJ2-1	15	TGTGCCAGCAGTTTAAACGGGAGTCCCCACAATGAGCAGTTCTTC	CASSLNGSPHNEQFF
TRBV27	NA	NA	TRBJ2-1	14	TGTGCCAGCAGTTATCCGGGTTCATACAATGAGCAGTTCTTC	CASSYPGSYNEQFF
TRBV6-2/TRBV6-3	NA	TRBD2	TRBJ2-7	20	TGTGCCAGCAGTTATAATCGGCAGGGCCCTCGACTAGCGGCCCTCTACGAGCAGTACTTC	CASSYNRQGPRLAALYEQYF
TRBV28	NA	TRBD1	TRBJ2-1	16	TGTGCCAGCAGTTTAAACCGGGACAGGGTTTCGGATGAGCAGTTCTTC	CASSLNRDRVSDEQFF
TRBV6-5	NA	NA	TRBJ1-2	12	TGTGCCAGCACCCGAGGAGGGGGGGTTTGGACCTTC	CASTRGGGVWTF
TRBV7-9	NA	NA	TRBJ1-6	18	TGTGCCAGCAGCCCTCCAGGGGTTGGGCTTGGAGCTGATTCACCCCTCCACTTT	CASSPPGVGLGADSPLHF
TRBV9	NA	NA	TRBJ1-6	15	TGTGCCAGCAGCGCCCTGGGACATAGGAATTCACCCCTCCACTTT	CASSALGHRNSPLHF
TRBV7-8	NA	TRBD1	TRBJ2-7	15	TGTGCCAGCAGCTACTCCGGGACAGGGATGGAAGAGCAGTACTTC	CASSYSGTGMEEQYF
TRBV15	NA	NA	TRBJ2-4	14	TGTGCCACCAGCCCCCGGGGAGATTCGAACATTCAGTACTTC	CATSPRGDSNIQYF
TRBV12-5	NA	NA	TRBJ1-1	12	TGTGCTAGTGGCTTTCCAGGGACTGAAGCTTTCTTT	CASGFPGTEAFF
TRBV6-2/TRBV6-3	NA	NA	TRBJ2-1	15	TGTGCCAGCAGTTTAAGTAGTAGCTCCTACAATGAGCAGTTCTTC	CASSLSSSSYNEQFF
TRBV4-1	NA	NA	TRBJ1-4	18	TGCGCCAGCAGCCACAGCATTATCCCGGCCAGGGAGGGCGAAAAACTGTTTTTT	CASSHSIIPAREGEKLFF
TRBV28	NA	TRBD2	TRBJ2-1	14	TGTGCCAGCAGTTTCCGGCTAGCGGTCAATGAGCAGTTCTTC	CASSFRLAVNEQFF
TRBV7-9	NA	NA	TRBJ2-4	14	TGTGCCAGCAGCTTACAAGGGGGAGAAAACATTCAGTACTTC	CASSLQGGENIQYF
TRBV7-7	NA	NA	TRBJ2-7	13	TGTGCTAGCAGTTTTGGGCCCACCTACGAGCAGTACTTC	CASSFGPTYEQYF
TRBV9	NA	NA	TRBJ1-4	14	TGTGCCAGCAGCTCTACGGGGGGTTCCGAAAAACTGTTTTTT	CASSSTGGSEKLFF
TRBV11-3	NA	NA	TRBJ1-6	16	TGTGCCAGCAGCGGGTATACAGGGTTGAGTAATTCACCCCTCCACTTT	CASSGYTGLSNSPLHF
TRBV9	NA	TRBD1	TRBJ1-3	19	TGTGCCAGCAGCGTAGGGGGCAGGGGGCGGTTTGCGACTGGAAACACCATATATTTT	CASSVGGRGRFATGNTIYF
TRBV25-1	NA	NA	TRBJ2-1	12	TGTGCCAGCAGTCTTGCGGGCTATGAGCAGTTCTTC	CASSLAGYEQFF
TRBV7-9	once	TRBD2	TRBJ2-1	17	TGTGCCAGCACTAGCGGGAGTATAAGAGTGGGGTACAATGAGCAGTTCTTC	CASTSGSIRVGYNEQFF
TRBV5-1	once	NA	TRBJ1-3	15	TGCGCCAGCAGCGTTGACACCTACTCTGGAAACACCATATATTTT	CASSVDTYSGNTIYF
TRBV18	NA	NA	TRBJ1-3	16	TGTGCCAGCTCACCCGACAGCATTTACTCTGGAAACACCATATATTTT	CASSPDSIYSGNTIYF
TRBV4-2	NA	NA	TRBJ2-1	15	TGTGCCAGCAGCCAAGGCAGGGGTGCCTACAATGAGCAGTTCTTC	CASSQGRGAYNEQFF
TRBV6-6	once	NA	TRBJ2-4	10	TGTGCCACCCAGGGCGGCATTCAGTACTTC	CATQGGIQYF
TRBV7-2	NA	NA	TRBJ2-1	16	TGTGCCAGCAGCCACAAACTAAGTCCGGCGGGGAATGAGCAGTTCTTC	CASSHKLSPAGNEQFF
TRBV28	NA	NA	TRBJ2-2	10	TGTGCCAGCCAGGCCGGGGAGCTGTTTTTT	CASQAGELFF
TRBV2	once	TRBD1	TRBJ1-1	14	TGTGCCAGCAGGGGCCGGACAGGGGGACGAGCTGCTTTCTTT	CASRGRTGGRAAFF
TRBV3-1/TRBV3-2	NA	NA	TRBJ1-6	16	TGTGCCAGCAGCCAAGATCGAATGGGAGTGAATTCACCCCTCCACTTT	CASSQDRMGVNSPLHF
TRBV4-3	NA	NA	TRBJ1-2	16	TGCGCCAGCAGCCAAGATACGCAGGAAGCTAACTATGGCTACACCTTC	CASSQDTQEANYGYTF
TRBV14	NA	TRBD1	TRBJ2-5	17	TGTGCCAGCAGCCATCGACCTTCCTGGGGACAGCAAGAGACCCAGTACTTC	CASSHRPSWGQQETQYF
TRBV18	NA	TRBD1	TRBJ1-6	17	TGTGCCAGCTCACCATACGGGACAGGGTCTGGGAATTCACCCCTCCACTTT	CASSPYGTGSGNSPLHF
TRBV5-4	NA	NA	TRBJ1-1	12	TGTGCCAGCAGCCAGGGGCAGGGTGAAGCTTTCTTT	CASSQGQGEAFF
TRBV19	once	NA	TRBJ2-6	17	TGTGCCAGTAGTACCGGACAGCTACTATCTGGGGCCAACGTCCTGACTTTC	CASSTGQLLSGANVLTF
TRBV2	few	TRBD1	TRBJ1-5	14	TGTGCCAGCAGTGCGGGACAGAACAATCAGCCCCAGCATTTT	CASSAGQNNQPQHF
TRBV7-2	NA	NA	TRBJ1-6	14	TGTGCCAGCAGCTTAAGGGGTAACAATTCACCCCTCCACTTT	CASSLRGNNSPLHF
TRBV4-2	once	NA	TRBJ1-1	18	TGTGCCAGCAGCCAAGTATTTCGAACAGGGACGGTGGGCACTGAAGCTTTCTTT	CASSQVFRTGTVGTEAFF
TRBV6-1	NA	NA	TRBJ1-5	14	TGTGCCAGCAGTGAGGGGCCTGGGAATCAGCCCCAGCATTTT	CASSEGPGNQPQHF
TRBV5-1	NA	NA	TRBJ2-1	15	TGCGCCAGCAGCCCTAGGGGGAATGACTACAATGAGCAGTTCTTC	CASSPRGNDYNEQFF
TRBV28	once	TRBD1	TRBJ1-3	15	TGTGCCAGCTTTAGACAGGGGGCTACTGGAAACACCATATATTTT	CASFRQGATGNTIYF
TRBV27	NA	NA	TRBJ2-1	14	TGTGCCACCATGGCAGGGGGGACCTACAATGAGCAGTTCTTC	CATMAGGTYNEQFF
TRBV25-1	many	NA	TRBJ1-1	14	TGTGCCAGCAGTGAGCCGCGACAGGCCACTGAAGCTTTCTTT	CASSEPRQATEAFF
TRBV5-1	NA	NA	TRBJ2-7	15	TGCGCCAGCAGCTCGGCCCCGGGGGTGGTAATCGAGCAGTACTTC	CASSSAPGVVIEQYF
TRBV5-1	NA	NA	TRBJ2-7	14	TGCGCCAGCAGCTTGGAGGGCAGGACTACGAGGCAGTACTTC	CASSLEGRTTRQYF
TRBV7-2	NA	NA	TRBJ1-5	14	TGTGCCAGCAGCTTAGCAGGGGAGGGTAAGCCCCAGCATTTT	CASSLAGEGKPQHF
TRBV4-1	NA	TRBD1	TRBJ1-1	13	TGCGCCAGCAGCTTGGACAGGGGTACTGAAGCTTTCTTT	CASSLDRGTEAFF
TRBV28	NA	NA	TRBJ2-5	15	TGTGCCAGCAGTTTGGCGGCAGTCGGGGGAGAGACCCAGTACTTC	CASSLAAVGGETQYF
TRBV5-5	NA	NA	TRBJ1-1	16	TGTGCCAGCAGCCAGCAGGTTGGGAGAGTGAACACTGAAGCTTTCTTT	CASSQQVGRVNTEAFF